This T cell receptor beta chain appears in the sequencing data of a study of blood T cell repertoires in COVID-19. Overall study: The United States, Italy and Spain provided the acute and convalescent COVID-19 samples. From T cells, B-cell-depleted T cells, or PBMCs came the material, which was cDNA or gDNA.

The data were produced by immunoSEQ multiplex PCR, yet TCRdb's version contains in-frame clones alone and is incomplete. The table has about 150,000 clones, about four fifths seen once. The sample comprised peripheral blood. This receptor was identified in an elderly woman with acute or convalescent COVID-19.

CDR3: CASSHGTSGVAGTDTQYF. The CDR3 nucleotides are TGTGCCAGCAGCCACGGGACTAGCGGGGTCGCGGGGACAGATACGCAGTATTTT. The genes are TRBV11-3 and TRBJ2-3; 13 nucleotides match TRBD2. V gave up 5 bases and J gave up 3 bases; unmatched junction bases: 11. Per the germline V gene, CDR1 is SGHNT and CDR2 is YENEEA. The CDR3 contains 18 residues.